This T cell receptor beta chain was recorded in a study of T-cell memory formation after mild COVID-19. Study-wide findings and caveats: Clones contracting day 15 to 85 were balanced CD4/CD8; later expanders leaned CD4+. Some responding clones appeared in pre-infection memory, suggesting cross-reactive memory joined.

cDNA libraries for TCR alpha and TCR beta, carrying sample barcodes and UMIs, came from 5'RACE with constant-segment primers. Each CDR3 protein is one row after TCRdb ran MiXCR on the 5' RACE reads. The sample shows about 45,000 distinct CDR3 sequences, 7.3% of them seen only once. This clonotype came up a few times. Its antigen is not known. Germline CDR1 reads MNHNS; CDR2 reads SASEGT. The CDR3 totals 19 residues. Germline trimming cut 0 bases from V and 0 bases from J; bases unmatched to any gene: 7. This clonotype originated in a man between 18 and 29 years old who had mild COVID-19 (a few samples of this study predate the infection). Cell type and time point are not known. The material sequenced was PBMCs or a T cell subset sorted from them (not recorded which). This chain uses TRBV6-1 with TRBJ2-3; 12 bases fit TRBD1. The CDR3 here is CASSEASRDRGRSTDTQYF. The CDR3 region has the DNA TGTGCCAGCAGTGAAGCGTCCCGGGACAGGGGGCGAAGCACAGATACGCAGTATTTT.